These 30 T cell receptor beta chains share one sample of origin, sequenced in a study of blood T cell repertoires in COVID-19. TCRdb's copy holds only in-frame clones and misses some; the assay was immunoSEQ multiplex PCR. The data show more than 80,000 clones, roughly 83% seen once. The source material was peripheral blood. Source of these receptors: a man aged 50 to 59 with active COVID-19.

The chain carries TRBV28 and TRBJ1-2; perhaps TRBD1 as D (5 bases). The germline V and J ends were trimmed by 7 bases and 4 bases, with 10 bases remaining between them. CDR1 MDHEN and CDR2 SYDVKM come from the germline V gene. The CDR3 totals 12 residues. CDR3 in amino acids: CASNLDSYGYTF. The CDR3 region has the DNA TGTGCCAGCAATCTTGACAGCTATGGCTACACCTTC.

The chain recombines TRBV10-3 with TRBJ1-2, with D perhaps matching TRBD1 (6 bases). V shed 0 bases and J shed 2 bases, with 16 bases lying between them. The CDR3 sequence is 17 residues long. Germline CDR1 ENHRY, CDR2 SYGVKD. As DNA, the CDR3 is TGTGCCATCAGTGAGTCCACCTTATATGGACAGAACTATGGCTACACCTTC. Translating gives CAISESTLYGQNYGYTF.

This chain uses TRBV27 with TRBJ1-1; D may be TRBD1 (5 bases). Trimming left V 5 bases short and J 1 base short, with 11 bases between. Germline CDR1 and CDR2: MNHEY and SMNVEV (reference sequence). There are 14 residues in the CDR3. Here the CDR3 DNA reads TGTGCCAGCAGTATCAATCAGGGGAACACTGAAGCTTTCTTT. Translated, it gives CASSINQGNTEAFF.

This chain links TRBV5-6 with TRBJ2-7; 8 nucleotides align to TRBD1. Germline CDR1 and CDR2: SGHDT and YYEEEE. This CDR3 is built from 14 residues. V lost 4 bases and J lost 2; bases outside the gene matches: 5. CDR3 region: CASSTTTGAYEQYF. In DNA form, the CDR3 reads TGTGCCAGCAGCACTACGACAGGGGCCTACGAGCAGTACTTC.

The chain joins TRBV7-3 to TRBJ1-1; the D is unclear. The V gene's germline CDR1 is SGHTA and CDR2 FQGTGA. The CDR3 covers 13 residues. With 5 bases removed from V and 4 bases from J, the gap between germline ends came to 11 bases. The CDR3 DNA sequence: TGTGCCAGCAGCGCCGGGTCTACCACTGAAGCTTTCTTT. It specifies CASSAGSTTEAFF.

The rearrangement links TRBV5-1 to TRBJ2-7; D might be TRBD1 (6 bases). Trimming cost V 1 base and J 2 bases, with 10 bases left between them. Per germline, CDR1 SGHRS and CDR2 YFSETQ. The CDR3 loop spans 14 amino acids. CDR3 sequence reads: CASSLRGQPYEQYF. The CDR3 DNA follows: TGCGCCAGCAGCTTGAGAGGACAGCCCTACGAGCAGTACTTC.

The sample holds a few counts of this clone. The chain uses TRBV10-3 and TRBJ2-6; D is unclear. V gave up 6 bases and J gave up 0 bases, with 6 bases separating them. CDR1 is ENHRY and CDR2 is SYGVKD in the germline V gene. The CDR3 sequence is 14 residues long. The CDR3 bases are TGTGCCATCAGCAACAGCTCTGGGGCCAACGTCCTGACTTTC. Its protein is CAISNSSGANVLTF.

This chain uses TRBV18 with TRBJ1-1; D is perhaps TRBD1 (5 bases). The V and J ends lost 2 bases and 10 bases respectively, with 11 bases between them. CDR3 length equals 12 residues. Germline V gene lookup returns CDR1 KGHSH and CDR2 LQKENI. CDR3 in amino acids: CASSPDGGGAFF. The CDR3 DNA reads as TGTGCCAGCTCACCAGATGGGGGGGGAGCTTTCTTT.

In its sample, this clone was seen once. The V and J genes are TRBV15 and TRBJ2-7; 10 bases fit TRBD1. The V gene's germline CDR1 is LNHNV and CDR2 YYDKDF (reference sequence). Losses at the gene ends were 3 bases for V and 3 bases for J; bases not matched to a gene: 11. The CDR3 covers 17 residues. The CDR3 protein is CATSRGQGQGVFYEQYF. Here the CDR3 DNA reads TGTGCCACCAGCAGGGGGCAAGGACAGGGGGTATTCTACGAGCAGTACTTC.

V and J are TRBV12-3 or TRBV12-4 and TRBJ2-2; tentative D call: TRBD2 (6 bases). The CDR3 contains 13 residues. The ends were cut back, 3 bases at V and 6 bases at J, with 8 bases in the middle. In nucleotides, the CDR3 is TGTGCCAGCAGTTTCAGACTAGCCGGGGAGCTGTTTTTT. As protein: CASSFRLAGELFF.

The rearrangement joins TRBV27 to TRBJ2-5, with D tentatively TRBD1 (5 bases). This CDR3 has 14 residues. V shed 3 bases and J shed 1 base, with 9 bases lying between them. In germline, CDR1 is MNHEY, CDR2 SMNVEV (reference sequence). In DNA, the CDR3 is TGTGCCAGCAGTTTTGGGGCCCCCCAAGAGACCCAGTACTTC. This sequence encodes CASSFGAPQETQYF.

This clone showed up just a few times. The CDR3 protein is CASSRGGSEAFF. Written as DNA, the CDR3 is TGTGCCAGCTCACGAGGTGGGAGTGAAGCTTTCTTT. V is TRBV18 and J is TRBJ1-1; D gene unclear. The CDR3 is made up of 12 amino acids. Germline assignment: CDR1 KGHSH and CDR2 LQKENI. V gave up 4 bases and J gave up 7 bases, with 10 bases separating them.

This clone was seen only once. The gene calls are TRBV12-3 or TRBV12-4 and TRBJ1-1; a possible D gene is TRBD1 (6 bases). The CDR3 runs 13 residues. V dropped 5 bases and J dropped 3 bases, with 10 bases sitting between them. Here the CDR3 reads CASSLYRDTEAFF. CDR3 bases: TGTGCCAGCAGTCTATACAGGGACACTGAAGCTTTCTTT.

V usage is TRBV10-3 and J usage is TRBJ1-2; 7 bases are shared with TRBD1. V gave up 9 bases and J gave up 6 bases; unmatched junction bases: 10. Germline lookup yields CDR1 ENHRY and CDR2 SYGVKD. This CDR3 is built from 13 residues. CDR3 amino acids: CAIRQGSYDGYTF. As DNA, the CDR3 is TGTGCCATACGACAGGGCTCCTACGATGGCTACACCTTC.

The chain has TRBV5-1 and TRBJ2-1; 9 bases fit TRBD2. Germline CDR1 and CDR2: SGHRS and YFSETQ. V lost 0 bases and J lost 9; bases outside the gene matches: 13. The CDR3 is made up of 17 amino acids. The CDR3 loop reads CASSLGGGRAGAREQFF. CDR3 nucleotide sequence: TGCGCCAGCAGCTTGGGGGGCGGGAGGGCCGGAGCTCGTGAGCAGTTCTTC.

This clone occurred once. The rearrangement links TRBV7-2 to TRBJ1-1; D ambiguous. Deletions cut 5 bases from V and 5 bases from J, with 15 bases between. This CDR3 has 14 residues. The germline V gene encodes CDR1 SGHTA and CDR2 FQGNSA. The CDR3 DNA follows: TGTGCCAGCAGCACTGAGGGTCTGGGGACTGAAGCTTTCTTT. Protein product: CASSTEGLGTEAFF.

This clone was observed once. The chain links TRBV7-2 to TRBJ2-1; TRBD2 aligns across 7 bases. V shed 4 bases, J shed 8 bases, and the junction held 11 bases outside the gene matches. This CDR3 has 15 residues. Germline values: CDR1 SGHTA, CDR2 FQGNSA. For the CDR3, the DNA is TGTGCCAGCAGCTCAATTCGACTAGCCGGGGATGAGCAGTTCTTC. Its translation is CASSSIRLAGDEQFF.

The genes are TRBV18 and TRBJ1-3; TRBD1 agrees at 9 bases. The CDR3 covers 15 residues. Germline V CDR1 and CDR2: KGHSH, LQKENI. The J segment lost 3 bases and the V segment lost 5 bases, leaving 5 bases of the junction unmatched. The CDR3 here is CASSAGQGSGNTIYF. The CDR3 DNA reads as TGTGCCAGCTCAGCGGGACAGGGAAGTGGAAACACCATATATTTT.

V is TRBV4-3 and J is TRBJ2-5, with 10 nucleotides matching TRBD2. Germline CDR1 LGHNA, CDR2 YSLEER. The CDR3 is 15 residues long. Trimming removed 4 bases from V and 2 bases from J; junction bases left unmatched: 4. The CDR3 loop reads CASSPSGRKQETQYF. The CDR3 DNA is TGCGCCAGCAGCCCTAGCGGGAGAAAGCAAGAGACCCAGTACTTC.

V usage is TRBV5-6 and J usage is TRBJ1-2; possible D gene TRBD1, 5 bases. V lost 2 bases and J lost 5, with 16 bases in between. The CDR3 consists of 15 residues. The germline CDR1 and CDR2 sequences are SGHDT and YYEEEE. CDR3 nucleotides: TGTGCCAGCAGCTTTTTAGTAGGGGATGGGTATGGCTACACCTTC. This codes for CASSFLVGDGYGYTF.

The chain links TRBV9 to TRBJ2-2; 7 bases are a match to TRBD1. The CDR3 extends over 15 amino acids. V trimming: 8 bases; J trimming: 5 bases; junction bases outside the gene matches: 12. Germline lookup yields CDR1 SGDLS and CDR2 YYNGEE. CDR3 nucleotides: TGTGCCAGTTCCCGCCGAACAGGGGAAACCGGGGAGCTGTTTTTT. This gives the protein CASSRRTGETGELFF. The full variable domain, rest sourced from reference TRBV9 and TRBJ2-2, is DSGVTQTPKHLITATGQRVTLRCSPRSGDLSVYWYQQSLDQGLQFLIQYYNGEERAKGNILERFSAQQFPDLHSELNLSSLELGDSALYFCASSRRTGETGELFFGEGSRLTVL.

The DNA of the CDR3 is TGTGCCAGCAGCCGTCTAGGCGGGGGGGCACGAGAGACCCAGTACTTC. Translation gives CASSRLGGGARETQYF. V and J are TRBV5-4 and TRBJ2-5, with 9 positions matching TRBD2. The CDR3 length is 16 residues. The V gene's germline CDR1 is SGHNT and CDR2 YYREEE (reference sequence). With 4 bases clipped from V and 4 bases from J, the junction kept 11 bases outside the gene matches.

The chain uses TRBV5-5 and TRBJ2-7; the match to TRBD1 covers 10 bases. This CDR3 is 16 amino acids long. In germline, CDR1 is SGHKS, CDR2 YYEKEE (reference sequence). V was clipped by 3 bases and J by 2 bases; unmatched bases: 8. The CDR3 loop is CASSWLSGQGPYEQYF. The CDR3 coding sequence is TGTGCCAGCAGCTGGCTCTCGGGACAGGGGCCCTACGAGCAGTACTTC.

The chain is built from TRBV7-2 and TRBJ2-7, with a weak D call TRBD2 (5 bases). The ends were cut back, 2 bases at V and 6 bases at J, with 11 bases in the middle. This CDR3 has 13 residues. Germline V gene lookup returns CDR1 SGHTA and CDR2 FQGNSA. CDR3 in DNA: TGTGCCAGCAGCTTAAACCCTCGGGGCGAGCAGTACTTC. It specifies CASSLNPRGEQYF.

The J gene is TRBJ2-3, the V gene TRBV24-1, with no clear D. CDR1 and CDR2 from the germline V gene are KGHDR and SFDVKD. The ends were cut back, 4 bases at V and 2 bases at J, with 9 bases in the middle. This CDR3 is built from 14 residues. CDR3: CATSEPGSTDTQYF. Written as DNA, the CDR3 is TGTGCCACCAGTGAACCAGGATCCACAGATACGCAGTATTTT.

The V call is TRBV6-2 or TRBV6-3, the J call TRBJ2-1; 8 bases map to TRBD1. The germline V gene encodes CDR1 MNHEY and CDR2 SVGEGT. The CDR3 is 17 amino acids. J lost 1 base, V lost 5 bases, and 10 bases had no gene match. The CDR3 sequence is CASSALRTGRSYNEQFF. The CDR3 DNA follows: TGTGCCAGCAGTGCCCTAAGGACAGGGAGGTCCTACAATGAGCAGTTCTTC.

The chain carries TRBV12-5 and TRBJ2-3; possibly TRBD1 for D (7 bases). The CDR3 runs to 14 residues. The V and J ends lost 6 bases and 0 bases respectively, with 10 bases between them. Germline assignment: CDR1 LGHNT and CDR2 FRNRAP. CDR3 sequence (DNA): TGTGCTAGTGGGGGGGGACAGAGCACAGATACGCAGTATTTT. It translates to CASGGGQSTDTQYF.

This chain uses TRBV5-1 with TRBJ1-4, with TRBD1 matching over 12 bases. The V segment lost 4 bases and the J segment 3 bases; nucleotides outside the gene matches: 4. This CDR3 is 16 amino acids long. The germline V gene encodes CDR1 SGHRS and CDR2 YFSETQ. DNA of the CDR3: TGCGCCAGCAGCGGGGACAGGGGGCGTGCTAATGAAAAACTGTTTTTT. Translating it yields CASSGDRGRANEKLFF.

CDR3 DNA sequence: TGCGCCAGCAGCCAAGAGCCCGGACAACCCGAAGCTTTCTTT. Residues: CASSQEPGQPEAFF. The chain couples TRBV4-1 to TRBJ1-1; D may be TRBD1 (5 bases). The CDR3 extends over 14 amino acids. Looked up from germline, CDR1 is MGHRA and CDR2 is YSYEKL. V gave up 0 bases and J gave up 8 bases, with 13 bases separating them.

The rearrangement joins TRBV7-2 to TRBJ2-2; the D is unclear. In germline, CDR1 is SGHTA, CDR2 FQGNSA. The V and J ends lost 5 bases and 0 bases respectively, with 7 bases between them. The CDR3 runs to 14 residues. The DNA of the CDR3 is TGTGCCAGCAGCCCTCCCTCGAACACCGGGGAGCTGTTTTTT. Translation: CASSPPSNTGELFF. Drawing the rest from reference TRBV7-2 and TRBJ2-2, the complete variable domain is GAGVSQSPSNKVTEKGKDVELRCDPISGHTALYWYRQSLGQGLEFLIYFQGNSAPDKSGLPSDRFSAERTGGSVSTLTIQRTQQEDSAVYLCASSPPSNTGELFFGEGSRLTVL.